These 8 T cell receptor beta chains were sequenced from one sample in a study of cytomegalovirus exposure and HLA in healthy donors. This PCR relied on a set of 60 Vbeta primers and 13 Jbeta primers. Here immunoSEQ multiplex PCR was the method, and the copy in TCRdb shows in-frame clones only, minus some. This repertoire shows around 120,000 clones, 65% to 85% found once; its top ten account for over 0.2%. The sequenced sample consisted of PBMCs. The receptor source for this set is a man aged 45 to 65 in good health and CMV-seronegative.

The V gene is TRBV6-1, the J gene TRBJ1-4; no firm D call. The CDR3 loop spans 15 amino acids. V was clipped by 1 base and J by 0 bases, with 6 bases between them. Germline assignment: CDR1 MNHNS and CDR2 SASEGT. The DNA for the CDR3 is TGTGCCAGCAGTGAAGGCGGAACAACTAATGAAAAACTGTTTTTT. As protein: CASSEGGTTNEKLFF.

The chain couples TRBV27 to TRBJ1-1, with D unresolved. The CDR3 consists of 13 residues. The V gene lost 5 bases and the J gene lost 4 bases, with 11 bases spanning the gap. Germline CDR1 reads MNHEY; CDR2 reads SMNVEV (reference sequence). The CDR3 nucleotides are TGTGCCAGCAGTCCTCGACATAGCACTGAAGCTTTCTTT. Translated, it gives CASSPRHSTEAFF.

This chain connects TRBV7-6 to TRBJ2-7; 7 bases match TRBD1. CDR1 is SGHVS, CDR2 FNYEAQ, per germline. Unmatched junction bases numbered 4, after V lost 5 bases and J lost 0 bases. The CDR3 runs to 14 residues. CDR3 bases: TGTGCCAGCAGCCCAAGGGACAGCTCCTACGAGCAGTACTTC. It translates to CASSPRDSSYEQYF. Full variable domain (missing parts from reference TRBV7-6 and TRBJ2-7): GAGVSQSPRYKVTKRGQDVALRCDPISGHVSLYWYRQALGQGPEFLTYFNYEAQQDKSGLPNDRFSAERPEGSISTLTIQRTEQRDSAMYRCASSPRDSSYEQYFGPGTRLTVT.

V and J are TRBV11-3 and TRBJ2-1; D is undetermined. The CDR3 is 14 residues long. Per the germline V gene, CDR1 is SGHNT and CDR2 is YENEEA. Between the trimmed V and J ends, which lost 0 bases and 7 bases, there was a span of 10 bases. CDR3 DNA sequence: TGTGCCAGCAGCTTAGATTTAGCCGGGAATGAGCAGTTCTTC. It specifies CASSLDLAGNEQFF.

The chain couples TRBV12-5 to TRBJ2-1; unclear D gene. Trimming took off 2 bases at V and 0 bases at J, with 8 bases between the two ends. This CDR3 spans 15 amino acids. Germline assignment: CDR1 LGHNT and CDR2 FRNRAP. The CDR3 loop reads CASGLTRSSYNEQFF. The CDR3 nucleotides read TGTGCTAGTGGTTTGACCCGGTCCTCCTACAATGAGCAGTTCTTC.

The CDR3 DNA follows: TGTGCCAGCAGTGAGTCAACAGATTCAGGGACCCAGTACTTC. This sequence encodes CASSESTDSGTQYF. This sequence joins TRBV6-4 and TRBJ2-5; D gene uncertain. The CDR3 loop spans 14 amino acids. V lost 3 bases to trimming and J lost 7 bases, with 15 bases between them. CDR1 and CDR2 from the germline V gene are MRHNA and SNTAGT.

This chain joins TRBV18 and TRBJ2-7; no clear D gene. CDR3 size: 17 residues. Trimming took 3 bases from V and 0 from J, leaving 18 bases between them. Per the germline V gene, CDR1 is KGHSH and CDR2 is LQKENI. CDR3 in amino acids: CASSPQSPGSPSYEQYF. DNA of the CDR3: TGTGCCAGCTCACCCCAAAGCCCCGGTTCCCCCTCCTACGAGCAGTACTTC. The full variable domain, its missing parts supplied by reference TRBV18 and TRBJ2-7, is NAGVMQNPRHLVRRRGQEARLRCSPMKGHSHVYWYRQLPEEGLKFMVYLQKENIIDESGMPKERFSAEFPKEGPSILRIQQVVRGDSAAYFCASSPQSPGSPSYEQYFGPGTRLTVT.

This sequence joins TRBV12-5 and TRBJ2-2; 12 nucleotides line up with TRBD2. After removal of 1 base from V and 7 bases from J, the junction contained 7 bases not matched to a gene. This CDR3 is built from 17 residues. Germline loops: CDR1 LGHNT, CDR2 FRNRAP. CDR3 DNA sequence: TGTGCTAGTGGTTTGGGCCGACTAGCGGGAGATCTCGGGGAGCTGTTTTTT. As protein: CASGLGRLAGDLGELFF.